The next 11 T cell receptor beta chains were all read from a single sample in a study of T cells after yellow fever vaccination. TCRdb independently ran MiXCR on the 5' RACE reads; one entry per CDR3 protein. The data contain over 150,000 distinct CDR3 sequences, about 7% of them singletons. The sequenced sample was CD4+ T cells sorted from PBMCs, obtained roughly 5 days after the first yellow fever vaccination. Receptors were obtained from a man between 18 and 35 years old who received the YFV17D yellow fever vaccine.

There are a few counts of this clonotype. CDR3 region: CASSELRPPYAQFF. For the CDR3, the DNA is TGTGCCAGCAGCGAGCTAAGGCCCCCATACGCGCAGTTCTTC. The chain links TRBV7-8 to TRBJ2-1; D not certain. From germline, CDR1 is SGHVS and CDR2 FQNEAQ. This CDR3 contains 14 residues. The germline V and J ends were trimmed by 5 bases and 12 bases, with 20 bases remaining between them.

In its sample, this clonotype was seen many times. Here the CDR3 reads CASSRQLGQGTGELFF. As DNA, the CDR3 is TGTGCCAGCAGCAGACAATTAGGACAGGGGACCGGGGAGCTGTTTTTT. V usage is TRBV12-3 or TRBV12-4 and J usage is TRBJ2-2, with TRBD1 matching 9 bases. CDR3 size: 16 residues. V shed 6 bases and J 5 bases; nucleotides not matched to a gene: 10.

This clonotype was seen repeatedly, ten times or more. V gene TRBV5-1 combines with J gene TRBJ1-1, with D uncertain. The V and J ends lost 3 bases and 0 bases respectively, with 6 bases between them. Per the germline V gene, CDR1 is SGHRS and CDR2 is YFSETQ. This CDR3 comprises 13 residues. The CDR3 nucleotides read TGCGCCAGCAGCTACACACTGAACACTGAAGCTTTCTTT. Translation gives CASSYTLNTEAFF.

This clonotype was detected a few times. This sequence joins TRBV20-1 and TRBJ1-5, with 7 positions matching TRBD1. The CDR3 is made up of 17 amino acids. V was clipped by 0 bases and J by 2 bases; unmatched bases: 10. Germline V gene data show CDR1 as DFQATT and CDR2 as SNEGSKA (reference sequence). This CDR3 is CSARDVRGTLGNQPQHF. In DNA, the CDR3 is TGCAGTGCTAGAGATGTCAGGGGGACCCTCGGCAATCAGCCCCAGCATTTT.

The table lists this clonotype with many counts. The chain recombines TRBV6-1 with TRBJ2-5; D remains ambiguous. This CDR3 contains 14 residues. Germline V gene lookup returns CDR1 MNHNS and CDR2 SASEGT. V gave up 2 bases and J gave up 5 bases, with 12 bases separating them. DNA for the CDR3: TGTGCCAGCAGTGAACAGGCCGGAGCGGAGACCCAGTACTTC. Amino acids: CASSEQAGAETQYF.

This clonotype has ten or more counts. The chain combines TRBV7-2 with TRBJ1-5; D is perhaps TRBD1 (6 bases). Germline loops: CDR1 SGHTA, CDR2 FQGNSA. The CDR3 extends over 13 amino acids. Trimming pared 2 bases from V and 7 bases from J, leaving 9 bases between. The CDR3 DNA is TGTGCCAGCAGCTTAAACAGGGACCAGCCCCAGCATTTT. This codes for CASSLNRDQPQHF.

The chain uses TRBV29-1 and TRBJ2-5; 7 positions match TRBD1. The CDR3 is 12 residues long. In germline, CDR1 is SQVTM, CDR2 ANQGSEA. V was clipped by 6 bases and J by 7 bases; unmatched bases: 8. In DNA form, the CDR3 reads TGCAGCGTGCGGACTCCAGGGGGGACCCAGTACTTC. It translates to CSVRTPGGTQYF.

On this clonotype: It may be a read error: a sequence one base away is much more abundant. The rearrangement uses TRBV20-1 and TRBJ2-1, with a tentative D call TRBD2 (5 bases). Germline CDR1 and CDR2: DFQATT and SNEGSKA (reference sequence). The ends were cut back, 0 bases at V and 7 bases at J, with 10 bases in the middle. This CDR3 contains 13 residues. The CDR3: CSARELARNEQFF. In DNA, the CDR3 is TGCAGTGCTAGAGAGCTAGCTAGGAATGAGCAGTTCTTC.

This clonotype was seen ten or more times. This rearrangement joins TRBV2 to TRBJ2-2; D gene ambiguous. Germline-derived CDR1 and CDR2 are SNHLY and FYNNEI. The CDR3 is 11 amino acids. V lost 6 bases, J lost 4 bases, and 3 bases lay in between. CDR3 amino acids: CASSVTGELFF. DNA for the CDR3: TGTGCCAGCAGCGTCACCGGGGAGCTGTTTTTT.

This clonotype occurred a few times. This chain joins TRBV9 and TRBJ1-6; D unresolved. This CDR3 contains 14 residues. The germline V gene has CDR1 SGDLS and CDR2 YYNGEE. V lost 0 bases and J lost 7, with 8 bases in between. The CDR3 loop is CASSVGGFNSPLHF. As DNA, the CDR3 is TGTGCCAGCAGCGTAGGAGGGTTCAATTCACCCCTCCACTTT. The entire variable domain, with the rest obtained from reference TRBV9 and TRBJ1-6, is as follows: DSGVTQTPKHLITATGQRVTLRCSPRSGDLSVYWYQQSLDQGLQFLIQYYNGEERAKGNILERFSAQQFPDLHSELNLSSLELGDSALYFCASSVGGFNSPLHFGNGTRLTVT.

This chain joins TRBV7-9 and TRBJ2-1; weak D call: TRBD1 (6 bases). This CDR3 has 14 residues. The V gene lost 7 bases and the J gene lost 5 bases, with 15 bases spanning the gap. Germline values: CDR1 SEHNR, CDR2 FQNEAQ (reference sequence). CDR3 DNA sequence: TGTGCCAGCATGAGACTGGACAGACACAATGAGCAGTTCTTC. It is translated as CASMRLDRHNEQFF.